These 17 T cell receptor beta chains share one sample of origin, sequenced in a study of blood T cell repertoires in COVID-19. The repertoire was sequenced with immunoSEQ multiplex PCR; TCRdb's copy has only in-frame clones and lacks some. The table has roughly 180,000 clones, 70% to 85% seen once; the top ten hold 6.9%. Input material: peripheral blood. The receptors originated from an elderly man with COVID-19, enrolled during active disease.

This chain connects TRBV3-1 (or the pseudogene TRBV3-2) to TRBJ1-5, with a tentative D call TRBD1 (5 bases). This CDR3 region has 17 residues. V lost 4 bases and J lost 5, with 21 bases in between. CDR1 is LGHDT and CDR2 is YNNKEL in the germline V gene (reference sequence). CDR3 bases: TGTGCCAGCAGCCGAGGGGAGGGAGGACGTACTGATCAGCCCCAGCATTTT. This sequence encodes CASSRGEGGRTDQPQHF.

The chain combines TRBV10-2 with TRBJ2-2; weak D call: TRBD1 (5 bases). Trimming cost V 9 bases and J 4 bases, with 12 bases left between them. CDR1 is WSHSY, CDR2 SAAADI, per germline. The CDR3 has 13 amino acids. This chain's CDR3 is CASQGLGTGELFF. For the CDR3, the DNA is TGCGCCAGTCAGGGTCTGGGCACCGGGGAGCTGTTTTTT.

J is TRBJ1-1 and V is TRBV25-1, with unresolved D. Germline CDR1 MGHDK, CDR2 SYGVNS. This CDR3 has 16 amino acids. The V end was cut by 4 bases, the J end by 1 base, with 16 bases between. As DNA, the CDR3 is TGTGCCAGCAGTGGGAGCCCCGGGGTCTCGAACACTGAAGCTTTCTTT. This gives the protein CASSGSPGVSNTEAFF.

The J gene is TRBJ2-2, the V gene TRBV10-1, with D tentatively TRBD1 (6 bases). CDR3 size: 16 residues. V was trimmed by 3 bases and J by 3 bases, leaving 14 bases between them. CDR1 is WNHNN, CDR2 SYGVQD, per germline (reference sequence). The CDR3 bases are TGCGCCAGCAGTGACCCACAGGGAGCTTACACCGGGGAGCTGTTTTTT. As protein: CASSDPQGAYTGELFF.

This sequence joins TRBV7-2 and TRBJ1-2; D call uncertain. Germline loops: CDR1 SGHTA, CDR2 FQGNSA. V was clipped by 8 bases and J by 5 bases, with 18 bases between them. The CDR3 extends over 14 amino acids. The CDR3 protein is CASSPGRRFYGYTF. CDR3 in DNA: TGTGCCAGCTCCCCCGGCAGGCGCTTTTATGGCTACACCTTC.

DNA of the CDR3: TGTGCCAGCAGCTTCCGACAGGGGGATGGCTACACCTTC. Translation gives CASSFRQGDGYTF. The V and J genes are TRBV5-8 and TRBJ1-2, with 9 nucleotides matching TRBD1. The CDR3 is 13 amino acids. Germline V gene lookup returns CDR1 SGHTS and CDR2 YDEGEE. The junction had 2 bases not matched to a gene; V was cut back by 2 bases and J by 6 bases.

This chain links TRBV27 with TRBJ2-6, with D tentatively TRBD2 (6 bases). The germline V gene has CDR1 MNHEY and CDR2 SMNVEV (reference sequence). The V end lost 5 bases, the J end lost 4 bases, and 12 bases lay between the germline ends. The CDR3 has 15 amino acids. The CDR3 DNA reads as TGTGCCAGCAGTCATCCGGGAGAGGGGGCCAACGTCCTGACTTTC. Encoded protein: CASSHPGEGANVLTF.

The genes are TRBV19 and TRBJ1-4; possibly TRBD1 for D (6 bases). Germline CDR1 is LNHDA and CDR2 is SQIVND (reference sequence). Deletions cut 3 bases from V and 3 bases from J, with 20 bases between. This CDR3 is 18 amino acids long. The CDR3: CASSIRRQALGANEKLFF. DNA of the CDR3: TGTGCCAGTAGTATCCGAAGACAGGCCCTTGGCGCTAATGAAAAACTGTTTTTT.

The V gene is TRBV6-5, the J gene TRBJ2-6, with 10 nucleotides matching TRBD1. CDR1 and CDR2 (germline): MNHEY, SVGAGI. V dropped 6 bases and J dropped 3; count of bases not matched to a gene: 2. The CDR3 totals 15 residues. The CDR3 sequence is CASRTGGFGANVLTF. For the CDR3, the DNA is TGTGCCAGCAGGACAGGGGGCTTTGGGGCCAACGTCCTGACTTTC.

The chain is built from TRBV14 and TRBJ2-1; 10 bases align to TRBD1. Per the germline V gene, CDR1 is SGHDN and CDR2 is FVKESK. The length of the CDR3 is 15 residues. The ends lost 4 bases at V and 10 bases at J; junction bases unmatched: 10. The CDR3 sequence: CASSPLGTGAPEQFF. The DNA for the CDR3 is TGTGCCAGCAGCCCCTTGGGGACAGGGGCACCGGAGCAGTTCTTC.

This chain connects TRBV7-2 to TRBJ2-2; D is perhaps TRBD1 (7 bases). Deletions cut 3 bases from V and 6 bases from J, with 17 bases between. Germline V CDR1 and CDR2: SGHTA, FQGNSA. This CDR3 has 16 amino acids. The CDR3: CASSLAGGPIAGELFF. The DNA of the CDR3 is TGTGCCAGCAGCTTGGCAGGGGGGCCGATAGCCGGGGAGCTGTTTTTT.

This clone was observed a single time. The rearrangement joins TRBV7-2 to TRBJ2-5, with 10 positions matching TRBD1. The CDR3 loop spans 18 amino acids. Trimming removed 1 base from V and 7 bases from J; junction bases left unmatched: 15. Germline lookup yields CDR1 SGHTA and CDR2 FQGNSA. The CDR3 DNA sequence: TGTGCCAGCAGCTTAGGTGGCCGAAAGACAGGGGGCGGCGGGACCCAGTACTTC. Protein: CASSLGGRKTGGGGTQYF.

The chain carries TRBV7-8 and TRBJ1-2; 11 positions match TRBD1. CDR1 SGHVS and CDR2 FQNEAQ come from the germline V gene. The length of the CDR3 is 15 residues. V shed 5 bases, J shed 2 bases, and the junction held 4 bases outside the gene matches. CDR3 in DNA: TGTGCCAGCAGCCGACGGGACAGGGGGAACTATGGCTACACCTTC. Its translation is CASSRRDRGNYGYTF. Full variable domain (rest looked up from reference TRBV7-8 and TRBJ1-2): GAGVSQSPRYKVAKRGQDVALRCDPISGHVSLFWYQQALGQGPEFLTYFQNEAQLDKSGLPSDRFFAERPEGSVSTLKIQRTQQEDSAVYLCASSRRDRGNYGYTFGSGTRLTVV.

The chain employs TRBV3-1 (or the pseudogene TRBV3-2) and TRBJ2-1; 8 positions agree with TRBD2. Germline assignment: CDR1 LGHDT and CDR2 YNNKEL (reference sequence). J was trimmed by 4 bases and V by 0 bases; bases with no gene match: 8. This CDR3 is built from 17 residues. The CDR3 coding sequence is TGTGCCAGCAGCCAAGACCTCGCGGGGGGAAGGTACAATGAGCAGTTCTTC. Translation: CASSQDLAGGRYNEQFF.

This sequence joins TRBV5-4 and TRBJ1-2, with D maybe TRBD1 (6 bases). Germline values: CDR1 SGHNT, CDR2 YYREEE (reference sequence). V shed 4 bases and J shed 4 bases, with 17 bases lying between them. The CDR3 is made up of 15 amino acids. CDR3 in DNA: TGTGCCAGCAGCCTACCGAGCACAGGGCCCTATGGCTACACCTTC. It encodes CASSLPSTGPYGYTF.

The sample holds one count of this clone. The gene calls are TRBV6-5 and TRBJ1-1, with D possibly matching TRBD1 (6 bases). Between the trimmed V and J ends, which lost 4 bases and 5 bases, there was a span of 14 bases. Germline V lookup: CDR1 MNHEY, CDR2 SVGAGI. This CDR3 spans 14 amino acids. This CDR3 reads CASSFSRGRTEAFF. Here the CDR3 DNA reads TGTGCCAGCAGTTTCTCCAGGGGAAGGACTGAAGCTTTCTTT.

The chain combines TRBV15 with TRBJ2-1, with D possibly matching TRBD1 (5 bases). CDR1 LNHNV and CDR2 YYDKDF come from the germline V gene (reference sequence). V was cut by 3 bases and J by 7 bases, with 7 bases left in between. The CDR3 is 12 residues long. The CDR3, as DNA: TGTGCCACCAGCAGGGGGCTGAATGAGCAGTTCTTC. It yields the protein CATSRGLNEQFF.